This T cell receptor (beta chain) is drawn from a study of blood T cell repertoires in COVID-19. The CDR3 runs 14 residues. Trimming pared 6 bases from V and 6 bases from J, leaving 15 bases between. Germline V gene data show CDR1 as LNHDA and CDR2 as SQIVND (reference sequence). In the original workflow: Nucleated cell number was recorded as an estimate derived from reference gene primer amplification. Measured with immunoSEQ multiplex PCR; TCRdb has only the in-frame clones, and not every one. The DNA gave D and trimming, while V, J and clone size come from that table. The table records about 30,000 clones, more than 80% of them present only once.

The chain employs TRBV19 and TRBJ1-5, with D possibly TRBD1 on 6 matching bases. Sequenced sample: peripheral blood. The receptor was derived from a man older than 75 with acute or convalescent COVID-19. Written as DNA, the CDR3 is TGTGCCAGTAGCGATACAGGGCTGGGTCAGCCCCAGCATTTT. Protein sequence: CASSDTGLGQPQHF.